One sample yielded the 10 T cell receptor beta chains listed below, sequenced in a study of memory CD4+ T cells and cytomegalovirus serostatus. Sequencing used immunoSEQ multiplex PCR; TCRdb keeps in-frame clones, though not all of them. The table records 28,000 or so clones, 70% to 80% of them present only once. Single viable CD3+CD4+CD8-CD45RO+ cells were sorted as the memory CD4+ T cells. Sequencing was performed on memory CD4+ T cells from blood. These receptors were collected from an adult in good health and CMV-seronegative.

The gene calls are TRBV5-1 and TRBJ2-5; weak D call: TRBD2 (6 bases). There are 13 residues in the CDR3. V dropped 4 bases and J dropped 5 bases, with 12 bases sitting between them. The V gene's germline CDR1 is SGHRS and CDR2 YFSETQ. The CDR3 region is CASSPGDRETQYF. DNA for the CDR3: TGCGCCAGCAGCCCGGGGGACCGCGAGACCCAGTACTTC. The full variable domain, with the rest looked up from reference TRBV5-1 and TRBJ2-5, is KAGVTQTPRYLIKTRGQQVTLSCSPISGHRSVSWYQQTPGQGLQFLFEYFSETQRNKGNFPGRFSGRQFSNSRSEMNVSTLELGDSALYLCASSPGDRETQYFGPGTRLLVL.

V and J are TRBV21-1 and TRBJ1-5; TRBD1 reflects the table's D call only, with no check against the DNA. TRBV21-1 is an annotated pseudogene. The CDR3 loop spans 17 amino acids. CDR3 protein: CASSKRGTVYSNQPQHF. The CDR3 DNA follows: TGTGCCAGCAGCAAACGAGGGACAGTCTATAGCAATCAGCCCCAGCATTTT.

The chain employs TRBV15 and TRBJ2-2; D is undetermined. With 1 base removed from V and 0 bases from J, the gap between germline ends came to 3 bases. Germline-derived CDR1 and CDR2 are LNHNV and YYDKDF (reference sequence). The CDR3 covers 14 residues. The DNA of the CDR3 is TGTGCCACCAGCAGAGTTTCGAACACCGGGGAGCTGTTTTTT. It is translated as CATSRVSNTGELFF.

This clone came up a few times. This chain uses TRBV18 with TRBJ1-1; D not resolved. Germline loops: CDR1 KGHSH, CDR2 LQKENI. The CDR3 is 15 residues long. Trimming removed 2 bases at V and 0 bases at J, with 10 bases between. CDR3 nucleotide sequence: TGTGCCAGCTCACCATCGGCAGTAATGAACACTGAAGCTTTCTTT. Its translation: CASSPSAVMNTEAFF.

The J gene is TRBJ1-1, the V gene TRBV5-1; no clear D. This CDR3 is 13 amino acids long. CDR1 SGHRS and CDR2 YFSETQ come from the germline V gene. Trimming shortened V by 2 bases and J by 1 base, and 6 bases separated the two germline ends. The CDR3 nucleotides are TGCGCCAGCAGCTTTGACGGGAACACTGAAGCTTTCTTT. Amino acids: CASSFDGNTEAFF.

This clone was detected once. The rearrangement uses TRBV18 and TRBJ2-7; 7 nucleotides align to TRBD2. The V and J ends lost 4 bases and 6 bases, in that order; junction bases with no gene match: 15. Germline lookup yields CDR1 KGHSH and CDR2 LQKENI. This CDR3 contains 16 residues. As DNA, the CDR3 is TGTGCCAGCTCACACAATCTCGGGGAGGGAAGGAGCGAGCAGTACTTC. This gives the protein CASSHNLGEGRSEQYF.

The CDR3, as DNA: TGTGCCAGCAGCTTGTGGGTGGATGGGGACACCGGGGAGCTGTTTTTT. Translating gives CASSLWVDGDTGELFF. The V and J genes are TRBV7-6 and TRBJ2-2; D ambiguous. V lost 3 bases to trimming and J lost 3 bases, with 14 bases between them. The CDR3 contains 16 residues. CDR1 is SGHVS and CDR2 is FNYEAQ in the germline V gene. Complete variable domain (other parts from reference TRBV7-6 and TRBJ2-2): GAGVSQSPRYKVTKRGQDVALRCDPISGHVSLYWYRQALGQGPEFLTYFNYEAQQDKSGLPNDRFSAERPEGSISTLTIQRTEQRDSAMYRCASSLWVDGDTGELFFGEGSRLTVL.

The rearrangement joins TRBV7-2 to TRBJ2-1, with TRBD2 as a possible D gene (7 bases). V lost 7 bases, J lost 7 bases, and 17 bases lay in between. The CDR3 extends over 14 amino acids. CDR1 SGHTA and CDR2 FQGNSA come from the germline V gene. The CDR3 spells CASITKGGANEQFF. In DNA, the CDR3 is TGTGCCAGCATCACGAAAGGGGGGGCGAATGAGCAGTTCTTC.

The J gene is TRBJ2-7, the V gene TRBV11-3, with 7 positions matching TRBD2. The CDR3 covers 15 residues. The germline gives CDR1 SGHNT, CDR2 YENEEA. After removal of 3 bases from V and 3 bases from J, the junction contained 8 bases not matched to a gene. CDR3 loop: CASSFAGTTDYEQYF. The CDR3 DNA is TGTGCCAGCAGCTTCGCCGGGACTACGGACTACGAGCAGTACTTC.

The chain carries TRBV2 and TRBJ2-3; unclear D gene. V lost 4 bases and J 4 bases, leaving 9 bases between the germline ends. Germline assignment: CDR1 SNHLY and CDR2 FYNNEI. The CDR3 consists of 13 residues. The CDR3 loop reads CASSVRAADTQYF. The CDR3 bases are TGTGCCAGCAGTGTAAGGGCCGCAGATACGCAGTATTTT. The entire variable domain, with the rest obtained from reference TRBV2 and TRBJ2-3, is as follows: EPEVTQTPSHQVTQMGQEVILRCVPISNHLYFYWYRQILGQKVEFLVSFYNNEISEKSEIFDDQFSVERPDGSNFTLKIRSTKLEDSAMYFCASSVRAADTQYFGPGTRLTVL.